The 30 T cell receptor beta chains listed next were all sequenced from one sample in a study of STAT3 mutations in large granular lymphocyte leukemia. Study conclusions and caveats: In T-cell large granular lymphocyte leukemia, about half of patients showed multiple immunodominant subclonotypes.

TCRdb keeps only in-frame clones here, not all; method: immunoSEQ multiplex PCR. This sample has about 8,400 clones, with roughly nine tenths found just once. For these receptors, no antigen is known. Sequencing input: peripheral blood mononuclear cells. The source of these receptors is a man in his fifties with T-cell large granular lymphocyte leukemia. Some clones in this sample may be carry-over from other donors' samples.

V gene TRBV19 combines with J gene TRBJ1-1, with TRBD1 as a possible D gene (6 bases). Trimming pared 6 bases from V and 2 bases from J, leaving 10 bases between. Germline values: CDR1 LNHDA, CDR2 SQIVND (reference sequence). CDR3 length: 13 amino acids. CDR3 sequence reads: CASRRTVNTEAFF. For the CDR3, the DNA is TGTGCCAGTAGACGGACAGTCAACACTGAAGCTTTCTTT. The variable domain in full, with the rest retrieved from reference TRBV19 and TRBJ1-1, is DGGITQSPKYLFRKEGQNVTLSCEQNLNHDAMYWYRQDPGQGLRLIYYSQIVNDFQKGDIAEGYSVSREKKESFPLTVTSAQKNPTAFYLCASRRTVNTEAFFGQGTRLTVV.

The chain has TRBV29-1 and TRBJ1-2; TRBD1 aligns across 10 bases. Per germline, CDR1 SQVTM and CDR2 ANQGSEA. Trimming at V came to 1 base and at J to 3 bases, leaving 2 bases not matched to a gene. The CDR3 loop spans 14 amino acids. CDR3 coding DNA: TGCAGCGTTGAAGGGACAGGGGGGGACTATGGCTACACCTTC. This codes for CSVEGTGGDYGYTF.

In its sample, this clone was seen a few times. The V call is TRBV5-1, the J call TRBJ2-2; no clear D gene. The CDR3 extends over 14 amino acids. From germline, CDR1 is SGHRS and CDR2 YFSETQ. V was trimmed by 4 bases and J by 0 bases, leaving 7 bases between them. For the CDR3, the DNA is TGCGCCAGCAGCCCCGGAACGAACACCGGGGAGCTGTTTTTT. Translation: CASSPGTNTGELFF.

Only one count was recorded for this clone. The chain links TRBV5-4 to TRBJ2-3; the match to TRBD1 covers 10 bases. The CDR3 is 15 residues long. Germline lookup yields CDR1 SGHNT and CDR2 YYREEE (reference sequence). The V and J ends lost 2 bases and 6 bases, in that order; junction bases with no gene match: 6. The CDR3 nucleotides are TGTGCCAGCAGCTTCGACAGGGGGCTAGCGGATACGCAGTATTTT. Its protein is CASSFDRGLADTQYF.

The V call is TRBV5-1, the J call TRBJ1-2, with D perhaps TRBD1 (6 bases). In germline, CDR1 is SGHRS, CDR2 YFSETQ. This CDR3 is 14 amino acids long. V shed 1 base and J shed 4 bases, with 11 bases lying between them. The CDR3 protein is CASSLMGASYGYTF. The CDR3 coding sequence is TGCGCCAGCAGCTTGATGGGGGCCTCCTATGGCTACACCTTC.

The CDR3: CASSPLGLSGTSGQETQYF. DNA of the CDR3: TGTGCCAGCTCACCACTAGGATTATCCGGGACTAGCGGACAAGAGACCCAGTACTTC. The rearrangement links TRBV18 to TRBJ2-5, with 11 nucleotides matching TRBD2. The germline V gene encodes CDR1 KGHSH and CDR2 LQKENI. V lost 1 base and J lost 2; bases outside the gene matches: 12. The CDR3 sequence is 19 residues long.

The genes are TRBV2 and TRBJ2-5; 7 bases agree with TRBD1. The germline CDR1 and CDR2 sequences are SNHLY and FYNNEI. The CDR3 is 15 amino acids. V lost 2 bases, J lost 4 bases, and 7 bases stayed unmatched. DNA for the CDR3: TGTGCCAGCAGTGAAAGGGGGCTGCTCGGAGAGACCCAGTACTTC. Residues: CASSERGLLGETQYF.

In this sample, this clone turned up once. The gene calls are TRBV5-1 and TRBJ2-3, with 10 bases that match TRBD2. V lost 4 bases to trimming and J lost 4 bases; unmatched junction nucleotides: 6. The CDR3 covers 15 residues. Per the germline V gene, CDR1 is SGHRS and CDR2 is YFSETQ. The CDR3 DNA is TGCGCCAGCAGCATAAGCGGGGGGGCCCCAGATACGCAGTATTTT. It yields the protein CASSISGGAPDTQYF.

The V gene is TRBV5-4, the J gene TRBJ2-5; D not resolved. V shed 3 bases and J shed 0 bases, with 6 bases lying between them. The CDR3 length is 13 residues. Germline-derived CDR1 and CDR2 are SGHNT and YYREEE (reference sequence). The CDR3 DNA sequence: TGTGCCAGCAGCTCACCGTACCAAGAGACCCAGTACTTC. Protein: CASSSPYQETQYF.

V usage is TRBV18 and J usage is TRBJ1-2; 7 bases match TRBD1. There are 14 residues in the CDR3. Germline CDR1 reads KGHSH; CDR2 reads LQKENI. V trimming: 1 base; J trimming: 2 bases; junction bases outside the gene matches: 1. CDR3 amino acids: CASSPRDRNYGYTF. Written as DNA, the CDR3 is TGTGCCAGCTCACCACGGGACAGAAACTATGGCTACACCTTC.

In this sample, this clone turned up once. CDR3 nucleotides: TGTGCCAGCAGTCGAATGGGACAGACCTACGAGCAGTACTTC. It specifies CASSRMGQTYEQYF. The chain links TRBV7-4 to TRBJ2-7; TRBD1 agrees at 7 bases. CDR3 length: 14 residues. V lost 6 bases and J lost 2; bases outside the gene matches: 7. Germline lookup yields CDR1 SGHVT and CDR2 SQSDAQ.

The chain couples TRBV25-1 to TRBJ2-3, with 8 positions matching TRBD2. V lost 3 bases to trimming and J lost 0 bases; unmatched junction nucleotides: 11. CDR1 is MGHDK and CDR2 is SYGVNS in the germline V gene. CDR3 size: 18 residues. CDR3 nucleotides: TGTGCCAGCAGTGATCCTAGGCGGGAGGTCCCTAGCACAGATACGCAGTATTTT. Translated: CASSDPRREVPSTDTQYF.

Only a few counts were recorded for this clone. The genes are TRBV4-3 and TRBJ2-2; 14 bases agree with TRBD2. V was clipped by 1 base and J by 7 bases; unmatched bases: 11. This CDR3 has 19 amino acids. The germline V gene has CDR1 LGHNA and CDR2 YSLEER. The CDR3 sequence is CASSQVPGTSGRKGGELFF. In nucleotides, the CDR3 is TGCGCCAGCAGCCAAGTGCCCGGGACTAGCGGGAGAAAAGGCGGGGAGCTGTTTTTT.

The chain combines TRBV5-1 with TRBJ2-5; TRBD1 matches 8 bases. V lost 4 bases and J lost 4; bases outside the gene matches: 3. CDR1 is SGHRS, CDR2 YFSETQ, per germline. This CDR3 is 13 amino acids long. CDR3 nucleotides: TGCGCCAGCAGCCAGGGGGCTCGAGAGACCCAGTACTTC. This encodes CASSQGARETQYF.

The V gene is TRBV10-3, the J gene TRBJ2-7; 7 bases fit TRBD2. Germline CDR1 and CDR2: ENHRY and SYGVKD. Germline trimming cut 1 base from V and 6 bases from J; bases unmatched to any gene: 12. CDR3 length: 16 amino acids. The CDR3 loop is CAISELGPAGRCEQYF. The CDR3 DNA reads as TGTGCCATCAGTGAGTTAGGGCCAGCGGGAAGGTGCGAGCAGTACTTC.

A remark on this clone: At one boundary the junction diverges from the germline segment, which might be a read error. The V call is TRBV30, the J call TRBJ2-7, with TRBD1 identical over 8 bases. Germline V gene lookup returns CDR1 GTSNPN and CDR2 SVGIG (reference sequence). This CDR3 has 15 residues. The CDR3 loop is CASSTLQGASYEQYF. The CDR3 nucleotides are TGTGCCTCGAGTACCCTCCAGGGGGCAAGTTACGAGCAGTACTTC.

The rearrangement links TRBV6-1 to TRBJ1-5; the D gene is possibly TRBD1 (5 bases). This CDR3 spans 13 amino acids. Trimming stripped 5 bases from V and 4 bases from J, with 9 bases between. Germline-derived CDR1 and CDR2 are MNHNS and SASEGT. The CDR3 spells CASSSGRNQPQHF. CDR3 DNA: TGTGCCAGCAGTTCGGGGCGAAATCAGCCCCAGCATTTT.

In this sample, this clone turned up once. This chain links TRBV21-1 with TRBJ1-1. TRBV21-1 has pseudogene status. This CDR3 contains 17 residues. CDR3 sequence reads: CASNPPRGGRESTEAFF. The CDR3 nucleotides read TGTGCCAGCAACCCCCCCCGGGGTGGCAGGGAATCGACTGAAGCTTTCTTT.

This clone appeared once. The CDR3 coding sequence is TGCAGCGTGAGGGGGGGGAGAAGCTCCTACAATGAGCAGTTCTTC. Translated, it gives CSVRGGRSSYNEQFF. V and J are TRBV29-1 and TRBJ2-1, with a tentative D call TRBD2 (7 bases). Germline lookup yields CDR1 SQVTM and CDR2 ANQGSEA. Trimming took 6 bases from V and 0 from J, leaving 15 bases between them. The CDR3 runs to 15 residues.

This rearrangement joins TRBV11-1 to TRBJ1-1; D gene unclear. V was clipped by 2 bases and J by 1 base, with 8 bases between them. CDR1 is SGHAT, CDR2 FQDESV, per germline (reference sequence). CDR3 size: 14 residues. The CDR3, as DNA: TGTGCCAGCAGCTTACAACGGACGAACACTGAAGCTTTCTTT. Protein sequence: CASSLQRTNTEAFF.

The chain is built from TRBV9 and TRBJ2-5, with TRBD2 matching over 9 bases. The CDR3 length is 14 residues. V dropped 4 bases and J dropped 5; count of bases not matched to a gene: 6. CDR1 and CDR2 from the germline V gene are SGDLS and YYNGEE. Here the CDR3 reads CASSPMAGGETQYF. The CDR3 bases are TGTGCCAGCAGCCCCATGGCGGGGGGGGAGACCCAGTACTTC.

The sample holds a few counts of this clone. CDR3 bases: TGTGCCAGCATTCCCCTAGCGGGGGCCGCCTACGAGCAGTACTTC. Amino acid sequence: CASIPLAGAAYEQYF. The gene calls are TRBV2 and TRBJ2-7, with 10 bases lining up with TRBD2. This CDR3 contains 15 residues. The trim removed 7 bases at V and 2 bases at J, leaving 8 bases unmatched. Germline-derived CDR1 and CDR2 are SNHLY and FYNNEI.

This chain connects TRBV6-5 to TRBJ1-5; weak D call: TRBD1 (6 bases). The CDR3 runs 14 residues. Germline V gene lookup returns CDR1 MNHEY and CDR2 SVGAGI. Between the trimmed V and J ends, which lost 5 bases and 3 bases, there was a span of 11 bases. The CDR3 region has the DNA TGTGCCAGCAGTCAACAGGGAGTCAATCAGCCCCAGCATTTT. Amino acid sequence: CASSQQGVNQPQHF.

The chain carries TRBV2 and TRBJ1-6, with no clear D. The CDR3 loop spans 15 amino acids. Trimming took off 1 base at V and 6 bases at J, with 10 bases between the two ends. CDR1 and CDR2 (germline): SNHLY, FYNNEI. CDR3 region: CASSEETRANSPLHF. In nucleotides, the CDR3 is TGTGCCAGCAGTGAAGAAACACGAGCTAATTCACCCCTCCACTTT.

V usage is TRBV18 and J usage is TRBJ1-6; 9 bases align to TRBD1. Germline V CDR1 and CDR2: KGHSH, LQKENI. V gave up 3 bases and J gave up 7 bases; unmatched junction bases: 1. This CDR3 is 14 amino acids long. The CDR3 spells CASSPGTGNSPLHF. DNA for the CDR3: TGTGCCAGCTCACCCGGGACAGGGAATTCACCCCTCCACTTT. Supplemented by reference TRBV18 and TRBJ1-6, the full variable domain reads NAGVMQNPRHLVRRRGQEARLRCSPMKGHSHVYWYRQLPEEGLKFMVYLQKENIIDESGMPKERFSAEFPKEGPSILRIQQVVRGDSAAYFCASSPGTGNSPLHFGNGTRLTVT.

The chain uses TRBV7-2 and TRBJ2-7, with D unclear. Germline V CDR1 and CDR2: SGHTA, FQGNSA. V was clipped by 8 bases and J by 7 bases, with 15 bases between them. There are 12 residues in the CDR3. The DNA for the CDR3 is TGTGCCAGCGCCTTTGGGGTCCGGGAGCAGTACTTC. It translates to CASAFGVREQYF. Filled out from reference TRBV7-2 and TRBJ2-7, the complete variable domain reads GAGVSQSPSNKVTEKGKDVELRCDPISGHTALYWYRQSLGQGLEFLIYFQGNSAPDKSGLPSDRFSAERTGGSVSTLTIQRTQQEDSAVYLCASAFGVREQYFGPGTRLTVT.

V usage is TRBV18 and J usage is TRBJ2-7; 13 bases are a match to TRBD2. The length of the CDR3 is 13 residues. CDR1 is KGHSH and CDR2 is LQKENI in the germline V gene. Trimming removed 5 bases from V and 7 bases from J; junction bases left unmatched: 2. CDR3 region: CASSTGLAGEQYF. The CDR3 DNA sequence: TGTGCCAGCTCAACGGGACTAGCGGGAGAGCAGTACTTC.

The genes are TRBV7-2 and TRBJ2-3; D not certain. CDR1 is SGHTA and CDR2 is FQGNSA in the germline V gene. V lost 5 bases, J lost 6 bases, and 15 bases lay in between. The CDR3 has 14 residues. The CDR3 DNA sequence: TGTGCCAGCAGCCTAGTCCCCCAGAAGGATACGCAGTATTTT. This sequence encodes CASSLVPQKDTQYF.

The chain recombines TRBV5-1 with TRBJ2-2, with 9 bases that match TRBD1. Trimming removed 4 bases from V and 4 bases from J; junction bases left unmatched: 11. The CDR3 runs to 17 residues. Germline CDR1 reads SGHRS; CDR2 reads YFSETQ. The CDR3 loop is CASSESPPGQGTGELFF. CDR3 nucleotide sequence: TGCGCCAGCAGCGAAAGCCCACCGGGACAGGGCACCGGGGAGCTGTTTTTT.

This sequence joins TRBV6-5 and TRBJ1-5; no clear D gene. The V gene's germline CDR1 is MNHEY and CDR2 SVGAGI. The CDR3 is 16 amino acids. Trimming cost V 0 bases and J 2 bases, with 11 bases left between them. The CDR3 DNA reads as TGTGCCAGCAGTTACTCGTGGGGTAATGGCAATCAGCCCCAGCATTTT. It yields the protein CASSYSWGNGNQPQHF.